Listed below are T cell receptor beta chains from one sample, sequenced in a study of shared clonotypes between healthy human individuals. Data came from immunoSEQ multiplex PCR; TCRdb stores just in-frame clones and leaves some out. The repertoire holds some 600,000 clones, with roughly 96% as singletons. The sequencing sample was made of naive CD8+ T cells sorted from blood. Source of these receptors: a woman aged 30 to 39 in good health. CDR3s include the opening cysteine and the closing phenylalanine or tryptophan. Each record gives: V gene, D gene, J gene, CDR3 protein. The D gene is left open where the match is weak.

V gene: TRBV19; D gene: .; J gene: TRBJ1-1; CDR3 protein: CASSLGTAYTEAFF
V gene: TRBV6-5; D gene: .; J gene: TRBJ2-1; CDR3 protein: CASSYDFGGFYNEQFF
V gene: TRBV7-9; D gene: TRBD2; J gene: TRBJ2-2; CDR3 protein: CASSHSGSYTGELFF
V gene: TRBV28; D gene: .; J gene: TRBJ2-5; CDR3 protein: CASNYPGTSQGTQYF
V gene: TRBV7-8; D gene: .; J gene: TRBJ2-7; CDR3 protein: CASSADGGDEQYF
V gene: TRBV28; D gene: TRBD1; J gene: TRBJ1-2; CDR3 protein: CASSRQGGNYGYTF
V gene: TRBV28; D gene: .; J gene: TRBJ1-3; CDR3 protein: CASSLIGKSGNTIYF
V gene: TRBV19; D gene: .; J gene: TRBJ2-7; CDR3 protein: CASSISHSYEQYF
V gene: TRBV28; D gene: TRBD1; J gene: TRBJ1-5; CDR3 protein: CASSSGQGYQPQHF
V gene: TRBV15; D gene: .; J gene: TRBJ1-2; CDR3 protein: CATSRDKGGAGYGYTF
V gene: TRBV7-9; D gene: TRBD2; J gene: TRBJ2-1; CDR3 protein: CASSSASGTYNEQFF
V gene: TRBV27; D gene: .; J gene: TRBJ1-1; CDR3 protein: CASSLSAVGEAFF
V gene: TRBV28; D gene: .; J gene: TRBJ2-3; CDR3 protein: CASSPGEIQSDTQYF
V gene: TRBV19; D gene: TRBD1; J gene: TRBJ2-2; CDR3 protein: CASSPGQGNTGELFF
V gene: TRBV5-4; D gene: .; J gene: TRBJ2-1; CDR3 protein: CASSLGAAASYNEQFF
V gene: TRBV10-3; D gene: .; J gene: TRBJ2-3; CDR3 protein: CAISPGQPDTQYF
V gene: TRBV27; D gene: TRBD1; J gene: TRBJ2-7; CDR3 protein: CASSLSRTGVLSEQYF
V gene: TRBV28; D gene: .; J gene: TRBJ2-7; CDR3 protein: CASSLDKSSYEQYF
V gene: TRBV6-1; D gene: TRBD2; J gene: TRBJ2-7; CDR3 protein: CASSEAPSGTYEQYF
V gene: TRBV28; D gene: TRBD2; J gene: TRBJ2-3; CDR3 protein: CASIPDGGGLKDTQYF